The clone carrying this TCR beta chain turned up a few times. V gave up 8 bases and J gave up 1 base, with 12 bases separating them. The CDR3 length is 14 residues. Germline V CDR1 and CDR2: MRHNA, SNTAGT. Regarding time point: persistent/refractory GD, antithyroid drugs over 5 years with positive TRAb. PBMCs were the source of the RNA used for TCR sequencing. Assembly of TCR beta libraries relied on iRepertoire HTBI primers together with Arm-PCR of CDR3 regions. In TCRdb, the multiplex PCR reads were re-called with MiXCR into one record per CDR3 protein. This sample has roughly 500,000 distinct CDR3 sequences, with less than 25% found just once. This sample stems from a study of regulatory T cells in long-lasting Graves disease.

The TCR sequence derives from a female donor with Graves disease. The specimen comprised peripheral blood mononuclear cells (PBMCs), sampled when the disease was refractory, from a patient treated with antithyroid drugs. The V call is TRBV6-4, the J call TRBJ1-5; D may be TRBD1 (6 bases). CDR3 sequence: CASHPGGSNQPQHF. The DNA for the CDR3 is TGTGCCAGCCATCCGGGGGGCAGCAATCAGCCCCAGCATTTT.